Below, 4 T cell receptor beta chains from the same sample are listed, as sequenced in a study of cytomegalovirus exposure and HLA in healthy donors. Both 60 Vbeta primers and 13 Jbeta primers went into the PCR. Measured with immunoSEQ multiplex PCR; TCRdb has only the in-frame clones, and not every one. Here the sample spans 120,000 or so clones, approximately 81% being singletons. The sequenced sample was PBMCs. These receptors all come from a man aged 18 to 30 in good health and CMV-seronegative.

This clone appeared a single time. The chain is built from TRBV7-9 and TRBJ2-7; TRBD2 might be the D (6 bases). V dropped 5 bases and J dropped 3 bases, with 14 bases sitting between them. The CDR3 is made up of 14 amino acids. Germline V gene sequence: CDR1 SEHNR, CDR2 FQNEAQ (reference sequence). The DNA of the CDR3 is TGTGCCAGCAGCGGGGGACTTCCACTCTACGAGCAGTACTTC. This gives the protein CASSGGLPLYEQYF.

This chain connects TRBV6-6 to TRBJ2-7; 8 nucleotides agree with TRBD2. The CDR3 spans 16 residues. V shed 2 bases, J shed 4 bases, and the junction held 10 bases outside the gene matches. Germline V gene data show CDR1 as MNHNY and CDR2 as SVGAGI (reference sequence). Written as DNA, the CDR3 is TGTGCCAGCAGTTACGCTAGGGGGACTAGAGGTTACGAGCAGTACTTC. Its protein product is CASSYARGTRGYEQYF.

CDR3 loop: CASTGYNEQFF. Written as DNA, the CDR3 is TGTGCCTCGACGGGGTACAATGAGCAGTTCTTC. The chain couples TRBV30 to TRBJ2-1, with D possibly matching TRBD2 (5 bases). Germline-derived CDR1 and CDR2 are GTSNPN and SVGIG (reference sequence). The V end was cut by 7 bases, the J end by 4 bases, with 8 bases between. There are 11 residues in the CDR3.

This clone was seen a few times. This chain uses TRBV6-1 with TRBJ1-6, with 9 bases matching TRBD1. CDR1 is MNHNS and CDR2 is SASEGT in the germline V gene. The CDR3 loop spans 13 amino acids. The ends lost 4 bases at V and 8 bases at J; junction bases unmatched: 0. The CDR3 nucleotides read TGTGCCAGCAGTGGGGACAGGGATTCACCCCTCCACTTT. Amino acid sequence: CASSGDRDSPLHF.